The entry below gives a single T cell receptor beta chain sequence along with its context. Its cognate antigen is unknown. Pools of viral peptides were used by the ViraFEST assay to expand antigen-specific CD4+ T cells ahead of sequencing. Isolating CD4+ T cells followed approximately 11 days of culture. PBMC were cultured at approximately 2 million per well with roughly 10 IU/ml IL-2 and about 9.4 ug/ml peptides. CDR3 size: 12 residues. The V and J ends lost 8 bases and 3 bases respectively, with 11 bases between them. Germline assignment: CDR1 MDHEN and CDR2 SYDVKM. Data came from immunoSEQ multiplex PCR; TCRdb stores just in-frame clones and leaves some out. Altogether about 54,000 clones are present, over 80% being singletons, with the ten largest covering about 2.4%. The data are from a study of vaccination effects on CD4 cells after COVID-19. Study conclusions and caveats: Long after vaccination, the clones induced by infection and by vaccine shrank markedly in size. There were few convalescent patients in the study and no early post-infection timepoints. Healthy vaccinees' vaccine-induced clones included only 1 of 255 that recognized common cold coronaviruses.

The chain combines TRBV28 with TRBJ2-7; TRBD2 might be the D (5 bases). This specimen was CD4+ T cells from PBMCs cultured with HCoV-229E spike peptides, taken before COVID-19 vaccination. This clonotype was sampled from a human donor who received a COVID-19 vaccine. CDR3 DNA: TGTGCCAGCGGGAGAGGTGGCTACGAGCAGTACGTC. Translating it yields CASGRGGYEQYV.